The sequence of this TCR beta chain was determined in a study of blood T cell repertoires in COVID-19. In this sample, this clone turned up a few times. Other nucleotide sequences in the sample specify the same CDR3. The CDR3 loop spans 13 amino acids. Trimming removed 6 bases from V and 1 base from J; junction bases left unmatched: 2. Germline V gene sequence: CDR1 MNHEY, CDR2 SVGAGI. Original data processing: Quantification of nucleated cells was approximated via reference gene primer amplification. Using immunoSEQ multiplex PCR, the repertoire was profiled, and TCRdb retains in-frame clones only, with some absent. From that table come the V and J calls and clone size; the DNA was used to work out D and trimming. The profile shows around 220,000 clones, just over 85% of them singletons.

Sequencing input: peripheral blood. The clonotype originates from a man between 18 and 29 years old with active or convalescent COVID-19. The J gene is TRBJ1-2, the V gene TRBV6-5, with 7 bases matching TRBD1. CDR3 DNA: TGTGCCAGCAGGCGGGACAGTAACTATGGCTACACCTTC. Translated, it gives CASRRDSNYGYTF.